The 24 T cell receptor beta chains given below trace back to one sample, sequenced in a study of cytomegalovirus exposure and HLA in healthy donors. The PCR had 60 Vbeta and 13 Jbeta primers. The table came from immunoSEQ multiplex PCR; TCRdb's copy has only in-frame clones and leaves some out. Here the sample spans some 140,000 clones, around 74% being singletons. Sequenced sample: PBMCs. Receptor source: a man aged 18 to 29 in good health and CMV-seropositive.

Of note for this clone: The same CDR3 can be traced to other DNA sequences in this sample. V usage is TRBV10-3 and J usage is TRBJ1-2, with 7 positions matching TRBD1. With V trimmed by 4 bases and J by 2 bases, 16 bases remained unmatched. The CDR3 runs 18 residues. Germline CDR1 ENHRY, CDR2 SYGVKD. CDR3 in amino acids: CAISGGVGIGTANYGYTF. The DNA of the CDR3 is TGTGCCATCAGTGGGGGGGTTGGTATTGGGACAGCGAACTATGGCTACACCTTC.

The V and J genes are TRBV5-1 and TRBJ1-4; D not resolved. The ends were cut back, 4 bases at V and 5 bases at J, with 12 bases in the middle. The CDR3 length is 14 residues. Germline CDR1 is SGHRS and CDR2 is YFSETQ. CDR3 DNA: TGCGCCAGCAGCCGGGAGGCCAGGAATGAAAAACTGTTTTTT. The encoded protein is CASSREARNEKLFF.

The V call is TRBV7-2, the J call TRBJ1-6; D is ambiguous. CDR1 is SGHTA, CDR2 FQGNSA, per germline. This CDR3 is 15 amino acids long. V was cut by 1 base and J by 2 bases, with 6 bases left in between. CDR3 in amino acids: CASSLVGAYNSPLHF. Here the CDR3 DNA reads TGTGCCAGCAGCTTAGTCGGGGCCTATAATTCACCCCTCCACTTT.

This sequence joins TRBV9 and TRBJ2-1; maybe TRBD1 (5 bases). CDR3 size: 14 residues. The ends were cut back, 4 bases at V and 10 bases at J, with 18 bases in the middle. The germline V gene encodes CDR1 SGDLS and CDR2 YYNGEE. In DNA, the CDR3 is TGTGCCAGCAGCCTAGTGGACAAGGGTATGGAGCAGTTCTTC. Protein product: CASSLVDKGMEQFF. The whole variable domain, filled in from reference TRBV9 and TRBJ2-1, reads DSGVTQTPKHLITATGQRVTLRCSPRSGDLSVYWYQQSLDQGLQFLIQYYNGEERAKGNILERFSAQQFPDLHSELNLSSLELGDSALYFCASSLVDKGMEQFFGPGTRLTVL.

This sequence joins TRBV7-2 and TRBJ2-7, with 10 bases lining up with TRBD2. The J segment lost 3 bases and the V segment lost 1 base, leaving 12 bases of the junction unmatched. Germline V CDR1 and CDR2: SGHTA, FQGNSA. The CDR3 loop spans 18 amino acids. The CDR3 reads CASSLGGALSGRYYEQYF. The CDR3 DNA reads as TGTGCCAGCAGCTTAGGGGGGGCCCTTAGCGGGAGGTACTACGAGCAGTACTTC.

The chain recombines TRBV29-1 with TRBJ2-1; 11 nucleotides align to TRBD2. From germline, CDR1 is SQVTM and CDR2 ANQGSEA. The trim removed 6 bases at V and 3 bases at J, leaving 4 bases unmatched. This CDR3 has 14 residues. As DNA, the CDR3 is TGCAGCGTACCTACTAGCGGGAGCTACAATGAGCAGTTCTTC. This sequence encodes CSVPTSGSYNEQFF.

The gene calls are TRBV7-9 and TRBJ2-7; 8 bases fit TRBD1. The CDR3 length is 17 residues. In germline, CDR1 is SEHNR, CDR2 FQNEAQ (reference sequence). V dropped 5 bases and J dropped 6; count of bases not matched to a gene: 18. CDR3 region: CASSHHVLRDRSLEQYF. In nucleotides, the CDR3 is TGTGCCAGCAGCCACCACGTGCTCCGGGACAGGTCCCTCGAGCAGTACTTC. Drawing the rest from reference TRBV7-9 and TRBJ2-7, the complete variable domain is DTGVSQNPRHKITKRGQNVTFRCDPISEHNRLYWYRQTLGQGPEFLTYFQNEAQLEKSRLLSDRFSAERPKGSFSTLEIQRTEQGDSAMYLCASSHHVLRDRSLEQYFGPGTRLTVT.

J is TRBJ2-5 and V is TRBV30, with D tentatively TRBD2 (5 bases). The CDR3 extends over 14 amino acids. V lost 0 bases, J lost 1 base, and 9 bases lay in between. Per germline, CDR1 GTSNPN and CDR2 SVGIG (reference sequence). The CDR3 bases are TGTGCCTGGAGTGTACACGGACTCCAAGAGACCCAGTACTTC. Protein: CAWSVHGLQETQYF. Full variable domain (remainder filled in from reference TRBV30 and TRBJ2-5): SQTIHQWPATLVQPVGSPLSLECTVEGTSNPNLYWYRQAAGRGLQLLFYSVGIGQISSEVPQNLSASRPQDRQFILSSKKLLLSDSGFYLCAWSVHGLQETQYFGPGTRLLVL.

The chain couples TRBV7-2 to TRBJ1-2, with D possibly matching TRBD1 (6 bases). Trimming left V 5 bases short and J 4 bases short, with 14 bases between. The CDR3 totals 14 residues. CDR1 and CDR2 (germline): SGHTA, FQGNSA. The DNA for the CDR3 is TGTGCCAGCAGCACCAGGCTACAGGGCTATGGCTACACCTTC. Translation: CASSTRLQGYGYTF.

This clone appeared a single time. This chain uses TRBV15 with TRBJ1-2, with D perhaps matching TRBD1 (5 bases). Germline V gives CDR1 LNHNV, CDR2 YYDKDF (reference sequence). This CDR3 has 16 residues. Trimming removed 3 bases at V and 3 bases at J, with 17 bases between. The CDR3 spells CATSSEQEFPHYGYTF. Written as DNA, the CDR3 is TGTGCCACCAGCAGTGAACAGGAGTTCCCTCACTATGGCTACACCTTC.

This clone came up a few times. The chain carries TRBV5-4 and TRBJ2-5; the match to TRBD2 covers 10 bases. Per the germline V gene, CDR1 is SGHNT and CDR2 is YYREEE (reference sequence). The CDR3 has 14 residues. V lost 4 bases, J lost 5 bases, and 5 bases stayed unmatched. The CDR3 DNA follows: TGTGCCAGCAGCCAGCGGGGGGGAGGGGAGACCCAGTACTTC. Its protein is CASSQRGGGETQYF.

V usage is TRBV30 and J usage is TRBJ1-5, with D perhaps TRBD1 (5 bases). The CDR3 runs 14 residues. CDR1 and CDR2 (germline): GTSNPN, SVGIG (reference sequence). The V gene lost 2 bases and the J gene lost 1 base, with 9 bases spanning the gap. The chain's CDR3 is CAWSLGGSNQPQHF. The DNA of the CDR3 is TGTGCCTGGAGTCTCGGGGGGAGCAATCAGCCCCAGCATTTT.

V and J are TRBV5-4 and TRBJ1-4; 7 bases fit TRBD1. The junction had 8 bases not matched to a gene; V was cut back by 5 bases and J by 4 bases. The CDR3 runs 15 residues. Germline CDR1 is SGHNT and CDR2 is YYREEE (reference sequence). The CDR3 DNA sequence: TGTGCCAGCAGGGAATCCGGGACAGTTAATGAAAAACTGTTTTTT. Translating it yields CASRESGTVNEKLFF.

The chain has TRBV6-1 and TRBJ1-2; maybe TRBD1 (6 bases). The CDR3 has 12 residues. The germline CDR1 and CDR2 sequences are MNHNS and SASEGT. The ends were cut back, 2 bases at V and 6 bases at J, with 7 bases in the middle. The CDR3 is CASSEWGHGYTF. CDR3 nucleotide sequence: TGTGCCAGCAGTGAATGGGGGCATGGCTACACCTTC.

The chain combines TRBV18 with TRBJ2-7; D is undetermined. Germline CDR1 reads KGHSH; CDR2 reads LQKENI. The CDR3 has 15 residues. V dropped 2 bases and J dropped 6 bases, with 17 bases sitting between them. CDR3 sequence: CASSPVTQKMGEQYF. The CDR3 nucleotides are TGTGCCAGCTCACCAGTGACACAGAAGATGGGCGAGCAGTACTTC.

V usage is TRBV27 and J usage is TRBJ2-7; 9 positions match TRBD1. V gave up 3 bases and J gave up 6 bases; unmatched junction bases: 6. The germline CDR1 and CDR2 sequences are MNHEY and SMNVEV (reference sequence). This CDR3 is 14 amino acids long. The DNA for the CDR3 is TGTGCCAGCAGTTTCGGGACAGGGACGTTCGAGCAGTACTTC. Its protein product is CASSFGTGTFEQYF.

The chain recombines TRBV28 with TRBJ2-3; 9 bases are shared with TRBD1. The V gene's germline CDR1 is MDHEN and CDR2 SYDVKM. The CDR3 length is 17 residues. Losses at the gene ends were 6 bases for V and 1 base for J; bases not matched to a gene: 11. The CDR3 bases are TGTGCCAGCAGCATCGGGACAGGGATCGGCGGCACAGATACGCAGTATTTT. Its protein is CASSIGTGIGGTDTQYF.

This clone was recorded a few times. The chain combines TRBV27 with TRBJ1-6; unclear D gene. Per germline, CDR1 MNHEY and CDR2 SMNVEV (reference sequence). The V and J ends lost 2 bases and 7 bases respectively, with 6 bases between them. This CDR3 has 13 residues. This CDR3 is CASSLGGNSPLHF. DNA of the CDR3: TGTGCCAGCAGTTTAGGCGGGAATTCACCCCTCCACTTT.

The chain combines TRBV18 with TRBJ1-3; a possible D gene is TRBD1 (5 bases). CDR3 length: 15 residues. Trimming cost V 5 bases and J 0 bases, with 11 bases left between them. The V gene's germline CDR1 is KGHSH and CDR2 LQKENI. Written as DNA, the CDR3 is TGTGCCAGCTCAAGGGACTGGACCTCTGGAAACACCATATATTTT. It yields the protein CASSRDWTSGNTIYF. Full variable domain (rest looked up from reference TRBV18 and TRBJ1-3): NAGVMQNPRHLVRRRGQEARLRCSPMKGHSHVYWYRQLPEEGLKFMVYLQKENIIDESGMPKERFSAEFPKEGPSILRIQQVVRGDSAAYFCASSRDWTSGNTIYFGEGSWLTVV.

This rearrangement joins TRBV28 to TRBJ2-2; D is ambiguous. V lost 5 bases and J lost 0, with 16 bases in between. Germline CDR1 and CDR2: MDHEN and SYDVKM. This CDR3 region has 17 residues. The CDR3 sequence: CASSQTVLTSNTGELFF. The DNA for the CDR3 is TGTGCCAGCAGTCAGACTGTCTTAACCTCGAACACCGGGGAGCTGTTTTTT.

The chain links TRBV2 to TRBJ2-5; perhaps TRBD2 as D (6 bases). The V and J ends lost 2 bases and 6 bases respectively, with 19 bases between them. The CDR3 consists of 16 residues. Germline loops: CDR1 SNHLY, CDR2 FYNNEI. This chain's CDR3 is CASSERGPRLGKTQYF. The CDR3 nucleotides read TGTGCCAGCAGTGAAAGGGGCCCGAGACTAGGGAAGACCCAGTACTTC.

V and J are TRBV6-5 and TRBJ2-3, with D possibly matching TRBD2 (6 bases). The CDR3 loop spans 15 amino acids. Germline V gene sequence: CDR1 MNHEY, CDR2 SVGAGI. The V end was cut by 0 bases, the J end by 0 bases, with 7 bases between. CDR3 residues: CASSYSSGSTDTQYF. The CDR3, as DNA: TGTGCCAGCAGTTACTCAAGCGGGAGCACAGATACGCAGTATTTT.

This sequence joins TRBV27 and TRBJ2-4, with TRBD2 matching 7 bases. V lost 7 bases to trimming and J lost 5 bases; unmatched junction nucleotides: 5. This CDR3 has 13 residues. Germline values: CDR1 MNHEY, CDR2 SMNVEV (reference sequence). The CDR3 bases are TGTGCCAGCATCGGGCTAGCGGAAAACATTCAGTACTTC. This encodes CASIGLAENIQYF.

The genes are TRBV2 and TRBJ1-2; D unclear. This CDR3 is built from 12 residues. The germline V and J ends were trimmed by 9 bases and 2 bases, with 10 bases remaining between them. The V gene's germline CDR1 is SNHLY and CDR2 FYNNEI. Here the CDR3 DNA reads TGTGCCAGTCAGGTTGTAAACTATGGCTACACCTTC. Translation: CASQVVNYGYTF.